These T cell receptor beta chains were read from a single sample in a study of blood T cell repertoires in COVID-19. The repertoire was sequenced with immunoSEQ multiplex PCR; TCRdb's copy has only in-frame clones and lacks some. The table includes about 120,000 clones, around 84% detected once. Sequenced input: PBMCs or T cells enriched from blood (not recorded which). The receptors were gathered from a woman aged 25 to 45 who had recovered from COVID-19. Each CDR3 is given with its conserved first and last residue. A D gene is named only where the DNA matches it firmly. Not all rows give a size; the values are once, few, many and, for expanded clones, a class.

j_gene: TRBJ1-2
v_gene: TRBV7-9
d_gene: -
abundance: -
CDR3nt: TGTGCCAGCAGTGCCCGGGCAGGGCTCGACTACACCTTC
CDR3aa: CASSARAGLDYTF

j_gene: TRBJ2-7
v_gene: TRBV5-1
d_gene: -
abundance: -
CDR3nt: TGCGCCAGCAGAGCCCCCGGTGGTAGCAGTTTGGACGAGCAGTACTTC
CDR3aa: CASRAPGGSSLDEQYF

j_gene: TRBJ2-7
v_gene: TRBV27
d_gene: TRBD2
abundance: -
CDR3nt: TGTGCCAGCAGCTGGAGCGGGAGGCGGTACGAGCAGTACTTC
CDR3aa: CASSWSGRRYEQYF

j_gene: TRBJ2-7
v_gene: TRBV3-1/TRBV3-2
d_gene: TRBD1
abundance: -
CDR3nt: TGTGCCAGCAGCCGGACAGGGGGGACCTACGAGCAGTACTTC
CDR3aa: CASSRTGGTYEQYF

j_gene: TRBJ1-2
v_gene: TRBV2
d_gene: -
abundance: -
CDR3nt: TGTGCCACCCCAGGGGACCCCGGCGCTAGGAATGGCTACACCTTC
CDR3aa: CATPGDPGARNGYTF

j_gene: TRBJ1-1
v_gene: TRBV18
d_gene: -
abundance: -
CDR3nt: TGTGCCAGCTCACTAAGCAGGGAGAACACTGAAGCTTTCTTT
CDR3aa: CASSLSRENTEAFF

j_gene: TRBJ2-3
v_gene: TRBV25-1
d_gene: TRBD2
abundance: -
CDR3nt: TGTGCCAGCAGTGAATTGGTTAGCGGGAGCACAGATACGCAGTATTTT
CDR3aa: CASSELVSGSTDTQYF

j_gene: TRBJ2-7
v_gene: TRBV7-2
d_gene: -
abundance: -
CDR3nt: TGTGCCAGCACCCGGGACTTCTCATCCTACGAGCAGTACTTC
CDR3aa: CASTRDFSSYEQYF

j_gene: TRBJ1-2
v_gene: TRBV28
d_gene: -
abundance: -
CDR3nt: TGTGCCAGCAGTAACCTATCCACAGGGAGAGGGGGCTACACCTTC
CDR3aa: CASSNLSTGRGGYTF

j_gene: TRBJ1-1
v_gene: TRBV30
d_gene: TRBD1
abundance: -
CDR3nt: TGTGCCTGGAGTGTAACAGGGGACACTGAAGCTTTCTTT
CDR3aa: CAWSVTGDTEAFF

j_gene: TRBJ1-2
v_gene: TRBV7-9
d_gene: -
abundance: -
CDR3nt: TGTGCCAGCAGCCCTGGAGCAGGGCCTCCTACTGGCTACACCTTC
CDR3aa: CASSPGAGPPTGYTF

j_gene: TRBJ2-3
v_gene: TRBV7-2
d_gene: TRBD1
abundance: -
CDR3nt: TGTGCCAGCAGCATCAGACAGGGGGCACGTACAGATACGCAGTATTTT
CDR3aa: CASSIRQGARTDTQYF

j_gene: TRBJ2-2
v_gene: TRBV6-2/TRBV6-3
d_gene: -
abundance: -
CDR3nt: TGTGCCAGCAGTTCCGCCAGGGATACCGGGGAGCTGTTTTTT
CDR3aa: CASSSARDTGELFF

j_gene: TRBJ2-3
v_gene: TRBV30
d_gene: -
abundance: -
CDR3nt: TGTGCCTGGACAGCTAGCCCCCTGGATACAGATACGCAGTATTTT
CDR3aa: CAWTASPLDTDTQYF

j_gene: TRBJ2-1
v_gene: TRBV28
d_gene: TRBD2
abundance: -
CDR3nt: TGTGCCAGCAGTCTAGCGGTTTACAATGAGCAGTTCTTC
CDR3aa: CASSLAVYNEQFF

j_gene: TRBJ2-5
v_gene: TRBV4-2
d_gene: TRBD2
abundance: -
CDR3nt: TGTGCCAGCAGCCATCTAGGACTAGCGGTACAAGAGACCCAGTACTTC
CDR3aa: CASSHLGLAVQETQYF

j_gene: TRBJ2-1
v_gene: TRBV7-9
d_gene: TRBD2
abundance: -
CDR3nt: TGTGCCAGCAGGCGGGGGGCCTACAATGAGCAGTTCTTC
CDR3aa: CASRRGAYNEQFF

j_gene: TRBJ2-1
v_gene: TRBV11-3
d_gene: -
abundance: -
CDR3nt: TGTGCCAGCAGCCAGGGACTGCTACTCAATGAGCAGTTCTTC
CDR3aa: CASSQGLLLNEQFF

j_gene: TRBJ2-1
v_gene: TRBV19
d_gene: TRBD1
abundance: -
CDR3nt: TGTGCCAGTAGTATATGGGTCGGGACAGCCAACAATGAGCAGTTCTTC
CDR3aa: CASSIWVGTANNEQFF

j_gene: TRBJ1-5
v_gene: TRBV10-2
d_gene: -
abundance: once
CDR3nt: TGCGCCAGCAGACCCGACAGTTACTATAGCAATCAGCCCCAGCATTTT
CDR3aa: CASRPDSYYSNQPQHF

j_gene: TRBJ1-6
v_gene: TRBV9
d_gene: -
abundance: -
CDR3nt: TGTGCCAGCGCGGAGGGTGGAACCTATAATTCACCCCTCCACTTT
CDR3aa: CASAEGGTYNSPLHF

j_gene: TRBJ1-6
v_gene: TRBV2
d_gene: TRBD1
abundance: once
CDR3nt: TGTGCCAGCAGAAAACAGGGGGCTTTCAATTCACCCCTCCACTTT
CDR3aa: CASRKQGAFNSPLHF

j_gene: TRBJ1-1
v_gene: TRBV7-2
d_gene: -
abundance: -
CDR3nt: TGTGCCAGCAGCCTGGGGGGGGGTTCCACTGAAGCTTTCTTT
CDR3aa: CASSLGGGSTEAFF

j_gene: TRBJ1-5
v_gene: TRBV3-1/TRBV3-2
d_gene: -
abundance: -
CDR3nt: TGTGCCAGCAGCCGCGGGGGTAGGGATCAGCCCCAGCATTTT
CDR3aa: CASSRGGRDQPQHF

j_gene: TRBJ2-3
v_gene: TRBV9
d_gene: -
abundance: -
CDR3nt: TGTGCCAGCAGCGTAGCTACCCGGACAGATACGCAGTATTTT
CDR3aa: CASSVATRTDTQYF

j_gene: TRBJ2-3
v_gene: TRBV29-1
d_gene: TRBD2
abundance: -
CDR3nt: TGCAGCGTCCTACTAGCGGGTCGCACAGATACGCAGTATTTT
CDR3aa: CSVLLAGRTDTQYF

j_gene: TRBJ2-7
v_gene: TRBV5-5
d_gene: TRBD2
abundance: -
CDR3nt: TGTGCCAGCAGCCTACTAGCGGGGGCCTACGAGCAGTACTTC
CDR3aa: CASSLLAGAYEQYF

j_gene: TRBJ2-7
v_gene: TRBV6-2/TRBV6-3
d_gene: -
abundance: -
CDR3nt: TGTGCCAGCAGTTACCAACGAGCCTACGAGCAGTACTTC
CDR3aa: CASSYQRAYEQYF

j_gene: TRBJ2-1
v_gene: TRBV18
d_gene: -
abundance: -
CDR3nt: TGTGCCAGCTCACCAGTAGGAGGGGCGGGGAATGAGCAGTTCTTC
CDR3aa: CASSPVGGAGNEQFF